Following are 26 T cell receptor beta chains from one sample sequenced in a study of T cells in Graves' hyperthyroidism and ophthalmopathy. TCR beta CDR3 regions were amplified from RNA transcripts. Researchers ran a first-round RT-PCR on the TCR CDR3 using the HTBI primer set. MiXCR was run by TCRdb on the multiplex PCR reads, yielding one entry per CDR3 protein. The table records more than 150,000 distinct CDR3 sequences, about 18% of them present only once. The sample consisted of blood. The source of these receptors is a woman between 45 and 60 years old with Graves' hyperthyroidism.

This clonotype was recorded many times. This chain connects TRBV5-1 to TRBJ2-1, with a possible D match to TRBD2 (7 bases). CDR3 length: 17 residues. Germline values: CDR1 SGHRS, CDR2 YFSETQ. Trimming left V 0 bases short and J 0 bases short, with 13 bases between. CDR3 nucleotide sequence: TGCGCCAGCAGCTTGGGGGGGGGGCCCCTCTCCTACAATGAGCAGTTCTTC. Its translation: CASSLGGGPLSYNEQFF.

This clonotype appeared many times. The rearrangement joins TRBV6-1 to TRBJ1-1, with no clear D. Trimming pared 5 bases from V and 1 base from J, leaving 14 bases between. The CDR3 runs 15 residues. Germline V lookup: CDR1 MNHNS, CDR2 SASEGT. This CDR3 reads CASSYATTGNTEAFF. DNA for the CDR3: TGTGCCAGCAGTTACGCCACGACGGGGAACACTGAAGCTTTCTTT.

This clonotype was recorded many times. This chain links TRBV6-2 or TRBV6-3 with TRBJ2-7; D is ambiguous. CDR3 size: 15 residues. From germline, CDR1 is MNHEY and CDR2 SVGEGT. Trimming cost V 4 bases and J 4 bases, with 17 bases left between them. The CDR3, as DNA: TGTGCCAGCAGTTCTCCCCAACAACCGGATTACGAGCAGTACTTC. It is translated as CASSSPQQPDYEQYF.

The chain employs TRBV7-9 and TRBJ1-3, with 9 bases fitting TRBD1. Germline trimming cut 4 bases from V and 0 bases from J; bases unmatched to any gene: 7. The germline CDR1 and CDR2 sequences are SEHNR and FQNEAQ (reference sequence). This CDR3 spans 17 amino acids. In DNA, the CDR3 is TGTGCCAGCAGCTCATTCGGACAGGGGAGCTCTGGAAACACCATATATTTT. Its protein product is CASSSFGQGSSGNTIYF.

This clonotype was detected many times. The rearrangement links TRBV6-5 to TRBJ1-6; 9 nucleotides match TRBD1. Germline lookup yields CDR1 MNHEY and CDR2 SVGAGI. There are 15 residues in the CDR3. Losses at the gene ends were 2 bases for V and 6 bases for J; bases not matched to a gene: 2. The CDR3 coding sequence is TGTGCCAGCAGTTACGGGACAGGGCGTAATTCACCCCTCCACTTT. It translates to CASSYGTGRNSPLHF.

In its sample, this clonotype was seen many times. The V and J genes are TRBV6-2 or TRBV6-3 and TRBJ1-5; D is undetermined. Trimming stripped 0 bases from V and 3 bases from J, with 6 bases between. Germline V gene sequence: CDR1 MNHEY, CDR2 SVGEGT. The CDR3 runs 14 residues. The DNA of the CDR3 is TGTGCCAGCAGTTACTCGCAGACCAATCAGCCCCAGCATTTT. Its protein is CASSYSQTNQPQHF.

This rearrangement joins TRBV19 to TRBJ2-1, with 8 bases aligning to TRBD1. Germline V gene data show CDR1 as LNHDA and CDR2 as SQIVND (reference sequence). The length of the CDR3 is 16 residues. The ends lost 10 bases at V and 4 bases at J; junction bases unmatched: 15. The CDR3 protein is CATRSWGTGLYNEQFF. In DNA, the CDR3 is TGTGCCACTCGCAGCTGGGGGACAGGTCTTTACAATGAGCAGTTCTTC.

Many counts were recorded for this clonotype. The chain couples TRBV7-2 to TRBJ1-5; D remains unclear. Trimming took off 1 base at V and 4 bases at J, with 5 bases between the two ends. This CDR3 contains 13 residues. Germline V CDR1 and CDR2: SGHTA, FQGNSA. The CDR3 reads CASSLGYNQPQHF. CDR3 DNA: TGTGCCAGCAGCTTAGGCTATAATCAGCCCCAGCATTTT.

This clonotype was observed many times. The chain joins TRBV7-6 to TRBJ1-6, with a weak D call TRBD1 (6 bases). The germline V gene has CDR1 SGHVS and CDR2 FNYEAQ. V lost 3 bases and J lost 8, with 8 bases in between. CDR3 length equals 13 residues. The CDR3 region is CASSLGGHSPLHF. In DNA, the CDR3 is TGTGCCAGCAGCTTGGGGGGGCATTCACCCCTCCACTTT.

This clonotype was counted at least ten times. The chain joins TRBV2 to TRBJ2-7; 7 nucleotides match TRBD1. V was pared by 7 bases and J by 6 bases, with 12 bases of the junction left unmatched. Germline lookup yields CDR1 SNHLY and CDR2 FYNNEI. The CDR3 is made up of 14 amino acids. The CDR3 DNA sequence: TGTGCCAGCAAGATCGACAGGGTCCGTCTCGAGCAGTACTTC. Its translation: CASKIDRVRLEQYF.

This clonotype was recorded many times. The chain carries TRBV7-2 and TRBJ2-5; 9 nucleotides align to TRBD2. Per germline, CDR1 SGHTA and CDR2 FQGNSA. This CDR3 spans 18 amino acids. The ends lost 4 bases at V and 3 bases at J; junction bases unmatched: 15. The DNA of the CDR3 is TGTGCCAGCAGCTCTCCCCCGCCAGCGGGGGGAAAGGAAGAGACCCAGTACTTC. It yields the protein CASSSPPPAGGKEETQYF.

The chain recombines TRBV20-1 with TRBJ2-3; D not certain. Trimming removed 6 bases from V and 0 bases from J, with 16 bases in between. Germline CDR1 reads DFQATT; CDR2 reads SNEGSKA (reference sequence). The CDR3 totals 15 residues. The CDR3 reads CSAPPAGPSTDTQYF. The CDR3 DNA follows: TGCAGTGCCCCGCCGGCTGGGCCTAGCACAGATACGCAGTATTTT.

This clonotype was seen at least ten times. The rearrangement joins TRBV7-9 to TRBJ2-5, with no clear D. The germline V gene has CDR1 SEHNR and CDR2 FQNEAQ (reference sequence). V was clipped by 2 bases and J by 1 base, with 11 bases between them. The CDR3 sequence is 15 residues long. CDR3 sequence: CASSLNPGSQETQYF. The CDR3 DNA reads TGTGCCAGCAGCTTAAATCCTGGCAGCCAAGAGACCCAGTACTTC.

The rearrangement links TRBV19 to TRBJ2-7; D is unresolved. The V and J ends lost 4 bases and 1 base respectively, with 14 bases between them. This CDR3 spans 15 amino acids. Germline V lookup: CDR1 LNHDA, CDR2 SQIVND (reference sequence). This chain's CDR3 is CASSNAAGSSYEQYF. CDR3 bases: TGTGCCAGTAGTAACGCGGCAGGTTCGTCCTACGAGCAGTACTTC.

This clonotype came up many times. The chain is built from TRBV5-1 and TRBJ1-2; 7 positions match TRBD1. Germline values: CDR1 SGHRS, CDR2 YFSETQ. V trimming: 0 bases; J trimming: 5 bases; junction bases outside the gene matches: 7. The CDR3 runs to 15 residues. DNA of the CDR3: TGCGCCAGCAGCTTGGACAGGGGATCGCCGTATGGCTACACCTTC. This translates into CASSLDRGSPYGYTF.

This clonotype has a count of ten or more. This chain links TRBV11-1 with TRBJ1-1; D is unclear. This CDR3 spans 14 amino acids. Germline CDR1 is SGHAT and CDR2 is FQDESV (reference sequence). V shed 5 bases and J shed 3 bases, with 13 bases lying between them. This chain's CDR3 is CASSLINGDTEAFF. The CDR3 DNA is TGTGCCAGCAGCCTCATAAACGGGGACACTGAAGCTTTCTTT.

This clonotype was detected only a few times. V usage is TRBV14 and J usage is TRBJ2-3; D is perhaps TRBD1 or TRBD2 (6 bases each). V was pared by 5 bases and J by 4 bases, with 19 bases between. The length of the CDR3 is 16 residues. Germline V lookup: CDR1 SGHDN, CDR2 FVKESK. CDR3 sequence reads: CASSFTRGARSDTQYF. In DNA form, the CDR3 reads TGTGCCAGCAGCTTCACAAGGGGGGCCCGTTCAGATACGCAGTATTTT.

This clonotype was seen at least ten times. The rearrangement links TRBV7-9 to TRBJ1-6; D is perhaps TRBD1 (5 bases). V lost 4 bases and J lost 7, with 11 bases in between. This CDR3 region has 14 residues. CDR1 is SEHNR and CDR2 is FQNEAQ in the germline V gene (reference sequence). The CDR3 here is CASSSPGGNSPLHF. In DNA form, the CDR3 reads TGTGCCAGCAGCTCTCCGGGGGGGAATTCACCCCTCCACTTT. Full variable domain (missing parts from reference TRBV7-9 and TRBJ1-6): DTGVSQNPRHKITKRGQNVTFRCDPISEHNRLYWYRQTLGQGPEFLTYFQNEAQLEKSRLLSDRFSAERPKGSFSTLEIQRTEQGDSAMYLCASSSPGGNSPLHFGNGTRLTVT.

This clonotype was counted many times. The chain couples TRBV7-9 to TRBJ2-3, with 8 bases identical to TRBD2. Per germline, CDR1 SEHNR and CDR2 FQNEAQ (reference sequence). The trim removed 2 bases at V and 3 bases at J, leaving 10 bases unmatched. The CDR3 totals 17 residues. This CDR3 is CASSLSTGLVATDTQYF. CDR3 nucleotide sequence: TGTGCCAGCAGCTTAAGTACGGGACTAGTGGCTACAGATACGCAGTATTTT.

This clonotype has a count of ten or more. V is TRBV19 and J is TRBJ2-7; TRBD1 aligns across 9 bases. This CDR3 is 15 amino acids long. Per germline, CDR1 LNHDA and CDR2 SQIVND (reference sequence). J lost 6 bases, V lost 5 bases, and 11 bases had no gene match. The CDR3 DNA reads TGTGCCAGTAGTCTCCAGGGACAGGGAAAGGGCGAGCAGTACTTC. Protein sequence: CASSLQGQGKGEQYF.

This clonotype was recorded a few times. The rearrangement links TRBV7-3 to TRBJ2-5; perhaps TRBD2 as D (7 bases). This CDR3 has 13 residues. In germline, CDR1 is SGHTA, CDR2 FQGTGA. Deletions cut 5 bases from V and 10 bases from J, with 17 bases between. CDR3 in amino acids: CASSPGGPRGQYF. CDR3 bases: TGTGCCAGCAGCCCCGGGGGGCCCCGGGGCCAGTACTTC.

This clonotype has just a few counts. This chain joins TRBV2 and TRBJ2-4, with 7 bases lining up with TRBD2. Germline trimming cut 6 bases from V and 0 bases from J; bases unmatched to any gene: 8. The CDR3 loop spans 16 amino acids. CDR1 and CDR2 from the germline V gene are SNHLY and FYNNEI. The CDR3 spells CASREGRGLAKNIQYF. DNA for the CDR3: TGTGCCAGCAGGGAGGGGAGGGGACTAGCCAAAAACATTCAGTACTTC.

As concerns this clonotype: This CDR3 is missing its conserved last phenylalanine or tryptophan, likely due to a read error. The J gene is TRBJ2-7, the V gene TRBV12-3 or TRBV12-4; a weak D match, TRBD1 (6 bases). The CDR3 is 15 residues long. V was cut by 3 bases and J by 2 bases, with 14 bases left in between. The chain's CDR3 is CASSFSGRDTYEQYL. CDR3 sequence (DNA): TGTGCCAGCAGTTTTTCCGGCAGGGACACCTACGAGCAGTACCTC.

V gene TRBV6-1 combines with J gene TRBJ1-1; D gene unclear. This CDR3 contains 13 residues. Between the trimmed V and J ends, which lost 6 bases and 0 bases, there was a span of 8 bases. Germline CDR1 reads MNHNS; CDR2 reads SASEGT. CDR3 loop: CASRLAVNTEAFF. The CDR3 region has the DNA TGTGCCAGCAGATTGGCCGTGAACACTGAAGCTTTCTTT.

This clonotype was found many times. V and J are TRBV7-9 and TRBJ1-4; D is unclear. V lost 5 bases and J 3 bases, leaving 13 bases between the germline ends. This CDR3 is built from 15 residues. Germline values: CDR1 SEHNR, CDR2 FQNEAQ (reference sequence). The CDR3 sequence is CASSRGLVSNEKLFF. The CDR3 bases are TGTGCCAGCAGCCGAGGACTGGTGTCTAATGAAAAACTGTTTTTT.

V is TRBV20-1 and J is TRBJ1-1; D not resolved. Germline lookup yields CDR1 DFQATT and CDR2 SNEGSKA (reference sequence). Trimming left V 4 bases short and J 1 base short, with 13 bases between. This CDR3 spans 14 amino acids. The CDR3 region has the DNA TGCAGTGCTAAAAAACAGCTAGGGAACACTGAAGCTTTCTTT. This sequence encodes CSAKKQLGNTEAFF.